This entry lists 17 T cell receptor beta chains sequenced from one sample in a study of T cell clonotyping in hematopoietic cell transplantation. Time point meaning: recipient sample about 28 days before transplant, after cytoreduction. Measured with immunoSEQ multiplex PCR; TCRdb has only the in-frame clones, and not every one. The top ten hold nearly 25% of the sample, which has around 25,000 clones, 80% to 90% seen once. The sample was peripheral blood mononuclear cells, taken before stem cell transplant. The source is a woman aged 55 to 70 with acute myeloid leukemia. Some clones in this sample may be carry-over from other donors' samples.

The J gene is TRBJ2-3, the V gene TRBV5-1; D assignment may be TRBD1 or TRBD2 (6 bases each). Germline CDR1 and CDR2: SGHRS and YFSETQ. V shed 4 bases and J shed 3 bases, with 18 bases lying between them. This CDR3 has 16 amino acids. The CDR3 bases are TGCGCCAGCAGCCCAGGAGGGGGTGGGCTAACAGATACGCAGTATTTT. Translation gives CASSPGGGGLTDTQYF.

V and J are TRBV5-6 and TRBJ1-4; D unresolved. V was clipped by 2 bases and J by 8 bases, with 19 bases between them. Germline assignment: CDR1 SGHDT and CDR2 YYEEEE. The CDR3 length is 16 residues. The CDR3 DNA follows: TGTGCCAGCAGCTTTTTTAACTCACAGCCTCTCGAAAAACTGTTTTTT. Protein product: CASSFFNSQPLEKLFF.

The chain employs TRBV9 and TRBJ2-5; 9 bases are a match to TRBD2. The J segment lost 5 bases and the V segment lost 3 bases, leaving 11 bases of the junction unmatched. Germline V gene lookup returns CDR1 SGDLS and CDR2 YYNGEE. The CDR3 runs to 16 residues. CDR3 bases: TGTGCCAGCAGCGAGGGGGGGACTAGCCGTGCCGAGACCCAGTACTTC. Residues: CASSEGGTSRAETQYF.

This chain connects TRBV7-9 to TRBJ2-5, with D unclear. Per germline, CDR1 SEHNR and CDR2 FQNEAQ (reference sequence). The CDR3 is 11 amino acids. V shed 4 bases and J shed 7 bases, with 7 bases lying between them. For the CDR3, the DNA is TGTGCCAGCAGCTCACAGTGGACCCAGTACTTC. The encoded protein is CASSSQWTQYF.

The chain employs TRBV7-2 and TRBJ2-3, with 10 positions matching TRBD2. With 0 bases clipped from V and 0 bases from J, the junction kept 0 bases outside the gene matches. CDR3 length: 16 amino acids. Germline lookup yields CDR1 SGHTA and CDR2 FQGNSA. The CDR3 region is CASSLASGGSTDTQYF. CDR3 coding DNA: TGTGCCAGCAGCTTAGCTAGCGGGGGGAGCACAGATACGCAGTATTTT.

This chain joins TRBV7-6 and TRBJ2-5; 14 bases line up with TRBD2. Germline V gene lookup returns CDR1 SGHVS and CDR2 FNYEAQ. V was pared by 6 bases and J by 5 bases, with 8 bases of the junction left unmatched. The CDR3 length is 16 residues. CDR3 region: CASRPKTSGGAETQYF. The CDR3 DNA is TGTGCCAGCAGACCAAAGACTAGCGGGGGGGCGGAGACCCAGTACTTC.

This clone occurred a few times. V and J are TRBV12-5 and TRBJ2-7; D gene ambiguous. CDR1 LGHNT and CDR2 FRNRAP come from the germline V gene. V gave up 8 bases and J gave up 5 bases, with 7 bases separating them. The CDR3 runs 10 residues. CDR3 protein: CASTPHEQYF. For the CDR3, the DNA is TGTGCTAGTACCCCCCACGAGCAGTACTTC.

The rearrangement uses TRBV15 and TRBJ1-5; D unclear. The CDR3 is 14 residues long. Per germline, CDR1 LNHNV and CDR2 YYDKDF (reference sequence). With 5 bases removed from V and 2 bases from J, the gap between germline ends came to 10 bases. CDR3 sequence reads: CATSWNGGNQPQHF. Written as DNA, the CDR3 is TGTGCCACCAGCTGGAATGGGGGCAATCAGCCCCAGCATTTT.

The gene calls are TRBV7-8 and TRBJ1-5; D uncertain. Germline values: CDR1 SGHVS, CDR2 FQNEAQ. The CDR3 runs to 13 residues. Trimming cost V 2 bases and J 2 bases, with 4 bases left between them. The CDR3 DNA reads TGTGCCAGCAGCTTATCGGGCAATCAGCCCCAGCATTTT. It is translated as CASSLSGNQPQHF.

The CDR3 is CSVAYGTDNLDEQFF. The CDR3 DNA sequence: TGCAGCGTTGCTTATGGGACCGACAATTTGGATGAGCAGTTCTTC. V gene TRBV29-1 combines with J gene TRBJ2-1; tentatively, D is TRBD1 or TRBD2 (5 bases each). The germline gives CDR1 SQVTM, CDR2 ANQGSEA. This CDR3 region has 15 residues. V dropped 4 bases and J dropped 8 bases, with 21 bases sitting between them.

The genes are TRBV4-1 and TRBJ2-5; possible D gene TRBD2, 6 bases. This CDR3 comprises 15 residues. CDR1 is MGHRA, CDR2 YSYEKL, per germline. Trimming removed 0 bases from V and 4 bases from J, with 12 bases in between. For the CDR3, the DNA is TGCGCCAGCAGCCAAGAAGGGCAGGGAGGAGAGACCCAGTACTTC. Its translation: CASSQEGQGGETQYF.

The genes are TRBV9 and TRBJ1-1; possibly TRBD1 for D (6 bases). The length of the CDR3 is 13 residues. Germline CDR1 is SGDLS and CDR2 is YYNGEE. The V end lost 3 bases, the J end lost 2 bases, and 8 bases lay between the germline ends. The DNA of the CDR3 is TGTGCCAGCAGCGCGGGACAAAACACTGAAGCTTTCTTT. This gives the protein CASSAGQNTEAFF.

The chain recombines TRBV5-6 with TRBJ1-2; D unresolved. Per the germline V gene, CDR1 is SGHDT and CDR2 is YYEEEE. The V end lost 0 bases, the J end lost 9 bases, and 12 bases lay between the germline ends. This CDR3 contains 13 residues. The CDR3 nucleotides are TGTGCCAGCAGCTTGGGGGCGGTAGGGAGCTACACCTTC. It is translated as CASSLGAVGSYTF.

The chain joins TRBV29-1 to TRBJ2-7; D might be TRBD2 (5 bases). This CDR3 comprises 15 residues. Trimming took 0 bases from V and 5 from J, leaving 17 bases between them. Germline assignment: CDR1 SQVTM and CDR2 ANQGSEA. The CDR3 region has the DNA TGCAGCGTTGAAGATCGGGCGGGCGCTTACGACGAGCAGTACTTC. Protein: CSVEDRAGAYDEQYF.

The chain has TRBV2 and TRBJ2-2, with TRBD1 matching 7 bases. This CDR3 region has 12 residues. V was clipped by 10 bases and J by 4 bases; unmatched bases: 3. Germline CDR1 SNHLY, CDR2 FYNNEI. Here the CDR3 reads CAKDRLTGELFF. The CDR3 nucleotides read TGTGCCAAGGACAGGCTCACCGGGGAGCTGTTTTTT.

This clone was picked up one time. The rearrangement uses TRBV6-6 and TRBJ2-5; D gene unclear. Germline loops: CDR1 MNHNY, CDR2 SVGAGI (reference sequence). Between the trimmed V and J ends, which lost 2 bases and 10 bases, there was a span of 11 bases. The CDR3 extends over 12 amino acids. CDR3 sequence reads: CASSYGPGDQYF. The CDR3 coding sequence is TGTGCCAGCAGTTACGGCCCTGGGGACCAGTACTTC.

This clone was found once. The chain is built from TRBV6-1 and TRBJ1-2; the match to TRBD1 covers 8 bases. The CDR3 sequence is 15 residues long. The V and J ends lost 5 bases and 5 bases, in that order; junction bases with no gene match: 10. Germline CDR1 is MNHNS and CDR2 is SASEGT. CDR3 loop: CASSFIGQGSYGYTF. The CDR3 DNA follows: TGTGCCAGCAGTTTCATCGGACAGGGTTCTTATGGCTACACCTTC.